This TCR beta chain was identified during a study of OX40 agonist ivuxolimab in advanced cancers. Study conclusions and caveats: The authors also found low normalized T-cell clonal expansion in some nonresponders. Undetermined was the antigen specificity of the expanded peripheral T cells.

Measured with immunoSEQ multiplex PCR; TCRdb has only the in-frame clones, and not every one. Of approximately 49,000 clones listed, about 81% are singletons. With respect to this clone: What it binds is unknown.

Germline-derived CDR1 and CDR2 are SNHLY and FYNNEI. J lost 6 bases, V lost 6 bases, and 10 bases had no gene match. The CDR3 consists of 14 residues. The sequencing used CD4+ or CD8+ T cells sorted from blood, collected in a trial of the OX40 agonist ivuxolimab. This sequence joins TRBV2 and TRBJ2-7; the match to TRBD1 covers 8 bases. The receptor was derived from an adult with an advanced solid tumor such as melanoma, head and neck, liver or kidney cancer. CDR3 DNA: TGTGCCAGCAGCGCGCCTCTCAGGGGGCCCGAGCAGTACTTC. Its protein is CASSAPLRGPEQYF. The full variable domain, rest sourced from reference TRBV2 and TRBJ2-7, is EPEVTQTPSHQVTQMGQEVILRCVPISNHLYFYWYRQILGQKVEFLVSFYNNEISEKSEIFDDQFSVERPDGSNFTLKIRSTKLEDSAMYFCASSAPLRGPEQYFGPGTRLTVT.